The rows below give T cell receptor beta chains drawn from one sample of a study of blood T cell repertoires in COVID-19. TCRdb keeps only in-frame clones here, not all; method: immunoSEQ multiplex PCR. The sample yields over 300,000 clones, more than 80% seen once. Sample: peripheral blood. All receptors come from a man aged 40-49 years with acute or convalescent COVID-19. Both conserved end residues are part of each CDR3. Each record gives: clone size, J gene, V gene, D gene, CDR3 protein, CDR3 DNA. A D gene is named only where the DNA matches it firmly. Clone sizes are given selectively: once, few, many, or a class where the clone is expanded.

NA	TRBJ1-2	TRBV28	NA	CASSFRGVNYGYTF	TGTGCCAGCAGTTTCCGGGGGGTCAACTATGGCTACACCTTC
NA	TRBJ1-2	TRBV4-1	NA	CASSQGAGSRDGYTF	TGCGCCAGCAGCCAAGGGGCAGGGTCCCGAGATGGCTACACCTTC
NA	TRBJ1-2	TRBV9	TRBD1	CASSSRQGADYGYTF	TGTGCCAGCAGCTCTCGACAGGGGGCAGACTATGGCTACACCTTC
NA	TRBJ2-2	TRBV27	TRBD1	CASRLGGLFGSGGTGELFF	TGTGCCAGCAGGCTCGGCGGGTTATTTGGCTCAGGGGGCACCGGGGAGCTGTTTTTT
NA	TRBJ2-7	TRBV7-8	TRBD1	CASSLTGGEQYF	TGTGCCAGCAGCTTGACAGGGGGCGAGCAGTACTTC
NA	TRBJ2-3	TRBV3-1/TRBV3-2	NA	CASSQALGLILQDTQYF	TGTGCCAGCAGCCAAGCCCTGGGACTTATACTTCAGGATACGCAGTATTTT
NA	TRBJ1-1	TRBV19	NA	CASSIAPKTAEAFF	TGTGCCAGTAGTATAGCGCCCAAAACAGCTGAAGCTTTCTTT
few	TRBJ1-2	TRBV20-1	NA	CSARRDYGYTF	TGCAGTGCTAGACGGGACTATGGCTACACCTTC
NA	TRBJ1-1	TRBV6-2/TRBV6-3	NA	CASSSPAGARNTEAFF	TGTGCCAGCAGTTCCCCCGCGGGGGCGCGAAACACTGAAGCTTTCTTT
NA	TRBJ2-1	TRBV10-2	NA	CASSLRQGRMNEQFF	TGCGCCAGCAGCCTTCGCCAGGGGCGAATGAATGAGCAGTTCTTC
NA	TRBJ1-5	TRBV1	NA	CTSSQDSTQHF	TGCACCAGCAGCCAAGATAGCACCCAGCATTTT
NA	TRBJ2-3	TRBV19	NA	CASTRSTSTDTQYF	TGTGCCAGTACTCGAAGCACTAGCACAGATACGCAGTATTTT
NA	TRBJ1-2	TRBV18	TRBD1	CASSPGTGVVHGYTF	TGTGCCAGCTCACCCGGGACAGGGGTTGTCCATGGCTACACCTTC
few	TRBJ1-5	TRBV6-1	NA	CASSERGGVGGPQHF	TGTGCCAGCAGTGAAAGGGGAGGGGTTGGAGGGCCCCAGCATTTT
NA	TRBJ1-6	TRBV10-3	TRBD1	CAIKADRGGSPLHF	TGTGCCATCAAGGCGGACAGGGGTGGTTCACCCCTCCACTTT
NA	TRBJ2-2	TRBV5-1	NA	CASSWEGQNTGELFF	TGCGCCAGCAGCTGGGAAGGACAGAACACCGGGGAGCTGTTTTTT
NA	TRBJ2-5	TRBV9	TRBD1	CASSDGGWDRVTETQYF	TGTGCCAGCAGCGACGGGGGTTGGGACAGGGTAACAGAGACCCAGTACTTC
few	TRBJ2-7	TRBV10-2	NA	CATWTDTYEQYF	TGCGCCACCTGGACAGACACCTACGAGCAGTACTTC
NA	TRBJ2-2	TRBV12-3/TRBV12-4	NA	CASKIMNTGELFF	TGTGCCAGCAAAATCATGAACACCGGGGAGCTGTTTTTT
once	TRBJ2-5	TRBV24-1	TRBD2	CATSGPSGNAGETQYF	TGTGCCACCAGTGGCCCTAGCGGAAACGCTGGGGAGACCCAGTACTTC
NA	TRBJ2-3	TRBV10-1	NA	CASSERLGTSTDTQYF	TGCGCCAGCAGTGAGAGGTTGGGGACATCAACAGATACGCAGTATTTT
NA	TRBJ2-1	TRBV27	NA	CASSLGRANNEQFF	TGTGCCAGCAGTTTAGGCAGGGCTAACAATGAGCAGTTCTTC
NA	TRBJ2-7	TRBV2	TRBD2	CASAGLADSYEQYF	TGTGCCAGCGCGGGACTAGCGGACTCCTACGAGCAGTACTTC
NA	TRBJ1-2	TRBV5-1	TRBD1	CASSLTRDRVYGYTF	TGCGCCAGCAGCTTGACGCGGGACAGGGTCTATGGCTACACCTTC
NA	TRBJ1-4	TRBV30	NA	CAWGTRGWRKLFF	TGTGCCTGGGGGACCCGGGGGTGGAGAAAACTGTTTTTT
once	TRBJ2-1	TRBV4-2	TRBD2	CASSQGLAGALGEQFF	TGTGCCAGCAGCCAAGGACTAGCGGGGGCTTTAGGTGAGCAGTTCTTC
NA	TRBJ2-1	TRBV19	TRBD2	CASSIRLAGVNEQFF	TGTGCCAGTAGTATACGACTAGCGGGAGTTAATGAGCAGTTCTTC
NA	TRBJ2-7	TRBV20-1	NA	CSAGQSYEQYF	TGCAGTGCTGGACAGTCCTACGAGCAGTACTTC
NA	TRBJ1-5	TRBV5-1	TRBD1	CASSPGQPNQPQHF	TGCGCCAGCAGCCCGGGACAGCCAAATCAGCCCCAGCATTTT
once	TRBJ2-5	TRBV13	NA	CASSLGPSFGETQYF	TGTGCCAGCAGCTTGGGCCCCTCGTTTGGGGAGACCCAGTACTTC
NA	TRBJ2-1	TRBV12-3/TRBV12-4	NA	CASCRGVEQFF	TGTGCCAGCTGCCGCGGGGTTGAGCAGTTCTTC
NA	TRBJ1-1	TRBV30	NA	CAWSVGSFNTEAFF	TGTGCCTGGAGTGTGGGCTCATTTAACACTGAAGCTTTCTTT
once	TRBJ1-2	TRBV29-1	TRBD1	CSVDPGQGAGNYGYTF	TGCAGCGTTGATCCAGGACAGGGGGCGGGCAACTATGGCTACACCTTC
NA	TRBJ2-1	TRBV19	TRBD2	CASSTSGTSGGYEQFF	TGTGCCAGTAGTACATCCGGGACTAGCGGGGGCTATGAGCAGTTCTTC
NA	TRBJ1-2	TRBV28	NA	CASSFIGDQGGYTF	TGTGCCAGCAGTTTCATCGGGGATCAAGGTGGCTACACCTTC
NA	TRBJ1-2	TRBV4-1	NA	CASSPRDIISYGYTF	TGCGCCAGCAGCCCCCGGGACATTATATCCTATGGCTACACCTTC
NA	TRBJ2-7	TRBV28	NA	CASGLDIPYEQYF	TGTGCCAGCGGCCTGGACATACCCTACGAGCAGTACTTC
NA	TRBJ1-1	TRBV6-5	NA	CASSSGIEAFF	TGTGCCAGCAGCTCCGGGATTGAAGCTTTCTTT
NA	TRBJ1-5	TRBV30	TRBD1	CVPQRGLQPQHF	TGTGTCCCCCAAAGGGGGCTTCAGCCCCAGCATTTT
NA	TRBJ2-7	TRBV6-1	TRBD1	CASSGKGQGAIITYEQYF	TGTGCCAGCAGTGGGAAGGGACAGGGGGCGATCATAACCTACGAGCAGTACTTC
once	TRBJ2-1	TRBV11-2	TRBD2	CASSLTGGGAYNEQFF	TGTGCCAGCAGCTTAACTGGCGGGGGGGCCTACAATGAGCAGTTCTTC
NA	TRBJ2-3	TRBV5-6	NA	CASSLVQATWYF	TGTGCCAGCAGCTTGGTGCAGGCGACCTGGTATTTT
NA	TRBJ2-2	TRBV18	TRBD2	CASSPPGTSFGELFF	TGTGCCAGCTCACCTCCCGGGACTAGCTTCGGGGAGCTGTTTTTT
NA	TRBJ1-1	TRBV10-3	NA	CAISEVSGTKAEAFF	TGTGCCATCAGTGAGGTTTCAGGGACAAAAGCTGAAGCTTTCTTT
NA	TRBJ2-5	TRBV6-5	TRBD1	CASSYSGGFETQYF	TGTGCCAGCAGTTATTCAGGGGGCTTTGAGACCCAGTACTTC
NA	TRBJ1-4	TRBV4-1	TRBD1	CASSLDRGTNEKLFF	TGCGCCAGCAGCCTGGACAGGGGAACTAATGAAAAACTGTTTTTT
few	TRBJ1-3	TRBV10-3	TRBD1	CAISEPGQGFSGNTIYF	TGTGCCATCAGTGAGCCGGGACAGGGTTTCTCTGGAAACACCATATATTTT
NA	TRBJ1-3	TRBV30	NA	CAWTPGGASGNTIYF	TGTGCCTGGACCCCGGGAGGAGCCTCTGGAAACACCATATATTTT
NA	TRBJ2-3	TRBV3-1/TRBV3-2	NA	CASSQGLSRDTQYF	TGTGCCAGCAGCCAGGGACTTAGCAGAGATACGCAGTATTTT
NA	TRBJ2-1	TRBV20-1	TRBD1	CSARERGQTFF	TGCAGTGCTAGAGAGAGGGGGCAGACGTTCTTC
once	TRBJ2-7	TRBV12-3/TRBV12-4	TRBD2	CASSLGGPYEQYF	TGTGCCAGCAGTTTGGGAGGGCCCTACGAGCAGTACTTC
once	TRBJ1-1	TRBV30	NA	CAWRVQAPTEAFF	TGTGCCTGGAGAGTGCAGGCCCCCACTGAAGCTTTCTTT
once	TRBJ1-2	TRBV28	TRBD1	CASISQGDYGYTF	TGTGCCAGCATTTCGCAGGGGGACTATGGCTACACCTTC
NA	TRBJ1-1	TRBV9	NA	CASSVDSMNTEAFF	TGTGCCAGCAGCGTTGACAGCATGAACACTGAAGCTTTCTTT
NA	TRBJ2-5	TRBV5-1	NA	CASSLLETQYF	TGCGCCAGCAGCTTGCTAGAGACCCAGTACTTC
NA	TRBJ1-1	TRBV27	NA	CASSYGGYTEAFF	TGTGCCAGCAGTTACGGGGGGTACACTGAAGCTTTCTTT
NA	TRBJ2-7	TRBV20-1	TRBD2	CSASWAGGPHEQYF	TGCAGTGCTAGTTGGGCGGGAGGGCCCCACGAGCAGTACTTC